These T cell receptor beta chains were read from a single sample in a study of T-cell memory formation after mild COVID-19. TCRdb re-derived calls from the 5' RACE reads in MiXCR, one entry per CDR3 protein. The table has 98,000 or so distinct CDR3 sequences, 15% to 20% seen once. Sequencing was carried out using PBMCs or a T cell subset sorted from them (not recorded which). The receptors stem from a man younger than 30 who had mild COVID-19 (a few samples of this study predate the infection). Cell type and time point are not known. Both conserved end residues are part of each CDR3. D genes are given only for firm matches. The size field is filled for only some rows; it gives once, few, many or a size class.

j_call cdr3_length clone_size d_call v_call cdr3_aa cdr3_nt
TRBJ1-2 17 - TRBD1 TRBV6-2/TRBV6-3 CASSYSMRQGSIYGYTF TGTGCCAGCAGTTACTCGATGAGACAGGGCTCAATCTATGGCTACACCTTC
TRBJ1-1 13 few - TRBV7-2 CASSLERLTEAFF TGTGCCAGCAGCTTAGAGAGGTTGACTGAAGCTTTCTTT
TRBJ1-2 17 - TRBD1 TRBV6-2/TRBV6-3 CASSQSSTGDSSYGYTF TGTGCCAGCAGTCAATCATCGACAGGGGATTCCAGCTATGGCTACACCTTC
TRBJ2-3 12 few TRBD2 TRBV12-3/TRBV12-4 CASSLSSGGQYF TGTGCCAGCAGTTTGTCTAGCGGGGGGCAGTATTTT
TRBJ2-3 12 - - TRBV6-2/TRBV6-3 CASSSYRLTQYF TGTGCCAGTAGCAGTTACCGCCTTACGCAGTATTTT
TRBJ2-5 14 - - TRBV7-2 CASSLTASEETQYF TGTGCCAGCAGCTTAACGGCGTCGGAAGAGACCCAGTACTTC
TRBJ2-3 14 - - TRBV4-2 CASSRGRGIDTQYF TGTGCCAGCAGCCGGGGAAGGGGAATAGATACGCAGTATTTT
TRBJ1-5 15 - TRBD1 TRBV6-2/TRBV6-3 CASRPQGGETQPQHF TGTGCCAGCAGGCCCCAAGGGGGCGAGACTCAGCCCCAGCATTTT
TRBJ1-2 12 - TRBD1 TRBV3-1 CASSLTGDGYTF TGTGCCAGCAGCCTGACAGGGGATGGCTACACCTTC
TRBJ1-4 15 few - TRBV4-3 CASSQDISSNEKLFF TGCGCCAGCAGCCAAGATATCAGTAGCAATGAAAAACTGTTTTTT
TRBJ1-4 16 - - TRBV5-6 CASSFLDGEANEKLFF TGTGCCAGCAGCTTCCTGGACGGTGAGGCGAATGAAAAACTGTTTTTT
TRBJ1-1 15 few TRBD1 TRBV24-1 CATSETGQGSTEAFF TGTGCCACCAGTGAAACTGGACAGGGAAGCACTGAAGCTTTCTTT
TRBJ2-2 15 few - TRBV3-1 CASSQGQLNTGELFF TGTGCCAGCAGCCAAGGTCAGCTAAACACCGGGGAGCTGTTTTTT
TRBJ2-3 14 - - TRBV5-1 CASSLGPNLDTQYF TGCGCCAGCAGCTTGGGGCCTAATCTTGATACGCAGTATTTT
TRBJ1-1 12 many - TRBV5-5 CASSFEDTEAFF TGTGCCAGCAGCTTTGAGGACACTGAAGCTTTCTTT
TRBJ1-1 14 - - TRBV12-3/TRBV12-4 CASTKWGRGTEAFF TGTGCCAGCACCAAGTGGGGGCGGGGCACTGAAGCTTTCTTT
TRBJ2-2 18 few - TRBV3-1 CASSHGGRRGSRTGELFF TGTGCCAGCAGCCACGGAGGCAGAAGGGGATCGAGGACCGGGGAGCTGTTTTTT
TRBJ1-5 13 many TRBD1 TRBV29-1 CSVAGQENQPQHF TGCAGCGTGGCGGGACAGGAGAATCAGCCCCAGCATTTT
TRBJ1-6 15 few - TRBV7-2 CASSLAPGSYSPLHF TGTGCCAGCAGCTTAGCGCCAGGCAGCTACTCACCCCTCCACTTT
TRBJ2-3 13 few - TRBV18 CASSLEGSNTQYF TGTGCCAGCTCACTGGAGGGATCCAATACGCAGTATTTT
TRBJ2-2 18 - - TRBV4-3 CASSQEAATVVNTGELFF TGCGCCAGCAGCCAAGAAGCTGCGACCGTAGTTAACACCGGGGAGCTGTTTTTT
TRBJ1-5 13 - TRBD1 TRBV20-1 CSAGGQGNQPQHF TGCAGTGCTGGGGGACAGGGGAATCAGCCCCAGCATTTT
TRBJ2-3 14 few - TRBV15 CATSRSLGTDTQYF TGTGCCACCAGCAGATCGCTCGGCACAGATACGCAGTATTTT
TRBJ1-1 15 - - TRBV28 CASSLATGTGRGAFF TGTGCCAGCAGTTTAGCCACCGGGACGGGGCGGGGAGCTTTCTTT
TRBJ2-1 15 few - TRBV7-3 CASSTGASSYNEQFF TGTGCCAGCAGCACCGGGGCCAGCTCCTACAATGAGCAGTTCTTC
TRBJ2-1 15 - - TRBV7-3 CASSLQGNGNNEQFF TGTGCCAGCAGCTTACAGGGGAACGGTAATAATGAGCAGTTCTTC